Listed here are 24 T cell receptor beta chains from one sample, sequenced in a study of T cells in localized non-small cell lung cancer. Generated by immunoSEQ multiplex PCR, the TCRdb table keeps only in-frame clones and is missing some. The sample consists of fewer than 90,000 clones, around three quarters of them appearing once. The material was PBMCs, obtained before any cancer treatment. Receptor source: a man aged 40 to 75 with stage II squamous cell lung carcinoma.

This clone was counted between two and nine times. This chain uses TRBV6-5 with TRBJ1-2; 8 positions match TRBD1. The junction had 11 bases not matched to a gene; V was cut back by 6 bases and J by 8 bases. CDR1 and CDR2 (germline): MNHEY, SVGAGI. CDR3 length: 14 amino acids. CDR3 loop: CASRRTGLGGGYTF. The CDR3 nucleotides are TGTGCCAGCAGGCGGACAGGGCTAGGAGGAGGCTACACCTTC.

V and J are TRBV15 and TRBJ2-5; tentatively, D is TRBD2 (5 bases). V was cut by 5 bases and J by 7 bases, with 11 bases left in between. Germline V gives CDR1 LNHNV, CDR2 YYDKDF (reference sequence). The CDR3 consists of 12 residues. Written as DNA, the CDR3 is TGTGCCACCAGCGTTTCCGAGGGGACCCAGTACTTC. It specifies CATSVSEGTQYF.

CDR3 amino acids: CASSLEGGAWDEQFF. The CDR3 DNA follows: TGCGCCAGCAGCTTGGAGGGCGGGGCCTGGGATGAGCAGTTCTTC. The chain recombines TRBV5-1 with TRBJ2-1, with D perhaps matching TRBD2 (6 bases). There are 15 residues in the CDR3. The V gene's germline CDR1 is SGHRS and CDR2 YFSETQ. Trimming took 0 bases from V and 8 from J, leaving 15 bases between them. The full variable domain, its missing parts supplied by reference TRBV5-1 and TRBJ2-1, is KAGVTQTPRYLIKTRGQQVTLSCSPISGHRSVSWYQQTPGQGLQFLFEYFSETQRNKGNFPGRFSGRQFSNSRSEMNVSTLELGDSALYLCASSLEGGAWDEQFFGPGTRLTVL.

V gene TRBV6-6 combines with J gene TRBJ1-5; D may be TRBD1 (6 bases). Germline-derived CDR1 and CDR2 are MNHNY and SVGAGI (reference sequence). The CDR3 runs 14 residues. Trimming stripped 8 bases from V and 4 bases from J, with 15 bases between. CDR3 sequence: CASWVGGRNQPQHF. CDR3 coding DNA: TGTGCCAGCTGGGTGGGGGGGCGAAATCAGCCCCAGCATTTT.

The V and J genes are TRBV9 and TRBJ2-2; D remains ambiguous. The CDR3 spans 17 residues. Between the trimmed V and J ends, which lost 3 bases and 5 bases, there was a span of 20 bases. From germline, CDR1 is SGDLS and CDR2 YYNGEE. This CDR3 is CASSAPKVQNRTGELFF. CDR3 DNA sequence: TGTGCCAGCAGCGCCCCAAAGGTCCAGAACCGGACCGGGGAGCTGTTTTTT.

In its sample, this clone was seen once. This rearrangement joins TRBV11-3 to TRBJ2-7, with a weak D call TRBD1 (6 bases). The CDR3 covers 18 residues. V lost 1 base to trimming and J lost 3 bases, with 22 bases between them. CDR1 and CDR2 from the germline V gene are SGHNT and YENEEA. The CDR3: CASSLVDYGTPPYYEQYF. CDR3 nucleotides: TGTGCCAGCAGCTTAGTCGACTACGGGACACCCCCCTACTACGAGCAGTACTTC.

This clone was counted a single time. This sequence joins TRBV28 and TRBJ1-6; 7 bases align to TRBD1. The germline CDR1 and CDR2 sequences are MDHEN and SYDVKM. This CDR3 region has 16 residues. V was pared by 1 base and J by 7 bases, with 7 bases of the junction left unmatched. CDR3 in DNA: TGTGCCAGCAGTTTATTACAGGGGATTGGCAATTCACCCCTCCACTTT. Its protein is CASSLLQGIGNSPLHF.

V usage is TRBV19 and J usage is TRBJ2-3; a possible D gene is TRBD2 (6 bases). This CDR3 region has 14 residues. Germline CDR1 reads LNHDA; CDR2 reads SQIVND (reference sequence). V lost 8 bases and J 4 bases, leaving 16 bases between the germline ends. The CDR3, as DNA: TGTGCCAGTGACGGGGGATGGGGGTCAGATACGCAGTATTTT. Its translation: CASDGGWGSDTQYF. The full variable domain, with the rest looked up from reference TRBV19 and TRBJ2-3, is DGGITQSPKYLFRKEGQNVTLSCEQNLNHDAMYWYRQDPGQGLRLIYYSQIVNDFQKGDIAEGYSVSREKKESFPLTVTSAQKNPTAFYLCASDGGWGSDTQYFGPGTRLTVL.

The V call is TRBV6-1, the J call TRBJ2-1; the D is unclear. The CDR3 is 12 amino acids. V was pared by 4 bases and J by 4 bases, with 5 bases between. Germline CDR1 MNHNS, CDR2 SASEGT. The CDR3 reads CASSVQYNEQFF. CDR3 coding DNA: TGTGCCAGCAGTGTCCAATACAATGAGCAGTTCTTC.

The V and J genes are TRBV23-1 and TRBJ1-5; no clear D gene. TRBV23-1 falls under the ORF class, with uncertain function. The CDR3 is made up of 16 amino acids. V was trimmed by 2 bases and J by 0 bases, leaving 11 bases between them. This CDR3 reads CASSQRQVDSNQPQHF. In DNA, the CDR3 is TGCGCCAGCAGTCAAAGGCAGGTAGATAGCAATCAGCCCCAGCATTTT.

The chain employs TRBV4-2 and TRBJ1-6, with a tentative D call TRBD1 (6 bases). With 0 bases removed from V and 8 bases from J, the gap between germline ends came to 11 bases. The germline gives CDR1 LGHNA, CDR2 YNFKEQ. The CDR3 spans 15 residues. The CDR3 DNA reads as TGTGCCAGCAGCCAAGATCGGGCAGGGGATTCACCCCTCCACTTT. As protein: CASSQDRAGDSPLHF.

This clone was found once. This chain connects TRBV29-1 to TRBJ2-1, with 9 bases lining up with TRBD2. Germline trimming cut 4 bases from V and 9 bases from J; bases unmatched to any gene: 7. The CDR3 sequence is 13 residues long. The germline gives CDR1 SQVTM, CDR2 ANQGSEA. The CDR3 bases are TGCAGCGTTGGACGGGGAGCGGGAGGTGAGCAGTTCTTC. Translation: CSVGRGAGGEQFF.

In its sample, this clone was seen once. The CDR3 loop is CSVVIAGTRNEQFF. The CDR3 DNA sequence: TGCAGCGTTGTGATAGCGGGGACCCGAAATGAGCAGTTCTTC. V usage is TRBV29-1 and J usage is TRBJ2-1; 8 positions match TRBD2. This CDR3 spans 14 amino acids. Germline assignment: CDR1 SQVTM and CDR2 ANQGSEA. Trimming cost V 4 bases and J 7 bases; bases outside gene matches: 9.

V and J are TRBV4-3 and TRBJ1-1, with TRBD1 as a possible D gene (6 bases). Trimming removed 3 bases from V and 4 bases from J, with 9 bases in between. This CDR3 spans 13 amino acids. Germline CDR1 is LGHNA and CDR2 is YSLEER. The CDR3 DNA reads as TGCGCCAGCAGCCACCGAGGGGGCACTGAAGCTTTCTTT. Its translation: CASSHRGGTEAFF.

This clone showed up just a few times. The V gene is TRBV11-2, the J gene TRBJ2-7; tentatively, D is TRBD1 (5 bases). Germline V lookup: CDR1 SGHAT, CDR2 FQNNGV. The germline V and J ends were trimmed by 3 bases and 6 bases, with 6 bases remaining between them. The CDR3 covers 11 residues. The CDR3 DNA reads TGTGCCAGCAGCTTCACAGGCGAGCAGTACTTC. Its protein product is CASSFTGEQYF.

This clone was seen a few times. The genes are TRBV10-3 and TRBJ1-6, with 8 bases identical to TRBD1. Germline V gene lookup returns CDR1 ENHRY and CDR2 SYGVKD. The CDR3 length is 14 residues. J lost 10 bases, V lost 6 bases, and 8 bases had no gene match. CDR3 sequence: CAISTDRGGSPLHF. The CDR3 DNA reads TGTGCCATCAGCACCGACAGGGGAGGCTCACCCCTCCACTTT.

The gene calls are TRBV19 and TRBJ2-1, with a possible D match to TRBD1 (5 bases). The V end lost 4 bases, the J end lost 3 bases, and 19 bases lay between the germline ends. Germline CDR1 is LNHDA and CDR2 is SQIVND (reference sequence). The CDR3 is 17 amino acids. CDR3 residues: CASSTDVRTNNYNEQFF. CDR3 nucleotides: TGTGCCAGTAGTACCGACGTCAGGACAAATAACTACAATGAGCAGTTCTTC. The full variable domain, in which reference TRBV19 and TRBJ2-1 provide the parts outside the CDR3, is DGGITQSPKYLFRKEGQNVTLSCEQNLNHDAMYWYRQDPGQGLRLIYYSQIVNDFQKGDIAEGYSVSREKKESFPLTVTSAQKNPTAFYLCASSTDVRTNNYNEQFFGPGTRLTVL.

This clone is medium-sized in the sample. The chain couples TRBV19 to TRBJ2-7, with a tentative D call TRBD1 (6 bases). CDR1 and CDR2 from the germline V gene are LNHDA and SQIVND (reference sequence). This CDR3 has 14 amino acids. The germline V and J ends were trimmed by 11 bases and 2 bases, with 19 bases remaining between them. The CDR3 region is CAVSKHGTPYEQYF. CDR3 nucleotides: TGTGCCGTATCCAAGCACGGGACACCCTACGAGCAGTACTTC. The full variable domain, completed using reference TRBV19 and TRBJ2-7, is DGGITQSPKYLFRKEGQNVTLSCEQNLNHDAMYWYRQDPGQGLRLIYYSQIVNDFQKGDIAEGYSVSREKKESFPLTVTSAQKNPTAFYLCAVSKHGTPYEQYFGPGTRLTVT.

The V and J genes are TRBV19 and TRBJ1-1, with D uncertain. V lost 8 bases and J 1 base, leaving 14 bases between the germline ends. This CDR3 region has 14 residues. Germline CDR1 reads LNHDA; CDR2 reads SQIVND (reference sequence). As DNA, the CDR3 is TGTGCCAGTTCCCCAATAACACCGAACACTGAAGCTTTCTTT. This gives the protein CASSPITPNTEAFF. Using reference TRBV19 and TRBJ1-1 for the parts outside the CDR3, the full variable domain is DGGITQSPKYLFRKEGQNVTLSCEQNLNHDAMYWYRQDPGQGLRLIYYSQIVNDFQKGDIAEGYSVSREKKESFPLTVTSAQKNPTAFYLCASSPITPNTEAFFGQGTRLTVV.

The chain joins TRBV28 to TRBJ1-2; D is unclear. V was clipped by 9 bases and J by 4 bases, with 12 bases between them. Per germline, CDR1 MDHEN and CDR2 SYDVKM. This CDR3 region has 12 residues. CDR3 sequence reads: CASCGSLYGYTF. The CDR3, as DNA: TGTGCCAGTTGCGGGAGTCTCTATGGCTACACCTTC.

The rearrangement joins TRBV5-4 to TRBJ1-2; D remains ambiguous. Per the germline V gene, CDR1 is SGHNT and CDR2 is YYREEE (reference sequence). CDR3 size: 14 residues. Trimming removed 3 bases at V and 4 bases at J, with 13 bases between. CDR3 in DNA: TGTGCCAGCAGCTCATCAACCGGGGTCTATGGCTACACCTTC. Translating it yields CASSSSTGVYGYTF.

Details on this clone: Without the conserved terminal phenylalanine or tryptophan, this CDR3 likely stems from a read error. The limits of the CDR3 on the DNA are not certain, so only TCRdb's listed CDR3 is given. The CDR3 here is CASSFGRQGGL. The genes are TRBV27 and TRBJ2-7; the D call TRBD1 from the table was never checked on the DNA. The CDR3 has 11 residues if both end residues are counted. In germline, CDR1 is MNHEY, CDR2 SMNVEV (reference sequence).

The chain combines TRBV5-1 with TRBJ2-7; 10 bases are shared with TRBD1. The length of the CDR3 is 15 residues. The germline gives CDR1 SGHRS, CDR2 YFSETQ. J was trimmed by 1 base and V by 1 base; bases with no gene match: 2. The CDR3 coding sequence is TGCGCCAGCAGCTTGAGGGGACAGGGGTCCTACGAGCAGTACTTC. This codes for CASSLRGQGSYEQYF.

The chain employs TRBV15 and TRBJ1-4; D is uncertain. The CDR3 sequence is 16 residues long. Deletions cut 0 bases from V and 2 bases from J, with 10 bases between. Germline loops: CDR1 LNHNV, CDR2 YYDKDF (reference sequence). Here the CDR3 reads CATSRDRWATNEKLFF. In DNA, the CDR3 is TGTGCCACCAGCAGAGATCGCTGGGCCACTAATGAAAAACTGTTTTTT.